The 8 T cell receptor beta chains below come from one sample, sequenced in a study of blood T cells in healthy people across ages. The use of a sample-barcoded 5' primer and a J-beta primer mix characterized a second PCR of roughly 6 to 11 cycles. A single record per CDR3 protein comes from TCRdb applying MiXCR to the 5' RACE reads. This sample has approximately 1.5 million distinct CDR3 sequences; almost 35% occur once, and the top ten carry about 11%. The sample consisted of blood. Source of these receptors: a woman aged 30 to 39 in good health.

Only a few counts were recorded for this clonotype. The V call is TRBV11-1, the J call TRBJ2-1; D is ambiguous. The CDR3 sequence is 14 residues long. Germline V gene data show CDR1 as SGHAT and CDR2 as FQDESV (reference sequence). V lost 1 base and J lost 4, with 8 bases in between. The CDR3 loop is CASSLVNIYNEQFF. CDR3 DNA: TGTGCCAGCAGCTTAGTAAATATTTACAATGAGCAGTTCTTC.

V and J are TRBV20-1 and TRBJ1-5; D is ambiguous. The CDR3 totals 13 residues. Trimming shortened V by 5 bases and J by 0 bases, and 8 bases separated the two germline ends. Germline CDR1 reads DFQATT; CDR2 reads SNEGSKA (reference sequence). Here the CDR3 DNA reads TGCAGTGCTGAGGATATTAGCAATCAGCCCCAGCATTTT. Protein: CSAEDISNQPQHF.

This clonotype has ten or more counts. V gene TRBV6-6 combines with J gene TRBJ2-5; D might be TRBD1 (6 bases). CDR3 length: 14 residues. CDR1 and CDR2 from the germline V gene are MNHNY and SVGAGI (reference sequence). Trimming removed 7 bases from V and 1 base from J, with 13 bases in between. CDR3 bases: TGTGCCAGCACCCGAGGACAGCTCCAAGAGACCCAGTACTTC. It codes for CASTRGQLQETQYF.

The chain carries TRBV2 and TRBJ2-3, with TRBD1 as a possible D gene (6 bases). Germline V gene lookup returns CDR1 SNHLY and CDR2 FYNNEI. V was cut by 6 bases and J by 3 bases, with 16 bases left in between. This CDR3 has 15 amino acids. This chain's CDR3 is CASSPGHYRTDTQYF. The CDR3 DNA reads as TGTGCCAGCAGCCCGGGACACTATCGGACAGATACGCAGTATTTT. Variable domain in full (rest from reference TRBV2 and TRBJ2-3): EPEVTQTPSHQVTQMGQEVILRCVPISNHLYFYWYRQILGQKVEFLVSFYNNEISEKSEIFDDQFSVERPDGSNFTLKIRSTKLEDSAMYFCASSPGHYRTDTQYFGPGTRLTVL.

The J gene is TRBJ2-1, the V gene TRBV20-1; 7 nucleotides line up with TRBD2. Germline CDR1 DFQATT, CDR2 SNEGSKA (reference sequence). This CDR3 spans 16 amino acids. V shed 2 bases, J shed 2 bases, and the junction held 9 bases outside the gene matches. The CDR3, as DNA: TGCAGTGCTAGATCGCAGGCGAGCGGGACCTACAATGAGCAGTTCTTC. Translation: CSARSQASGTYNEQFF.

This clonotype was seen a few times. V gene TRBV20-1 combines with J gene TRBJ2-5; 8 bases fit TRBD2. Germline CDR1 reads DFQATT; CDR2 reads SNEGSKA (reference sequence). J gave up 3 bases and V 7 bases, and 7 bases lay outside the gene matches. The CDR3 is 13 residues long. CDR3 in amino acids: CSERGGIKETQYF. As DNA, the CDR3 is TGCAGTGAACGCGGGGGGATTAAAGAGACCCAGTACTTC.

The chain uses TRBV7-9 and TRBJ1-5; D unresolved. The germline V gene has CDR1 SEHNR and CDR2 FQNEAQ (reference sequence). V shed 1 base and J shed 2 bases, with 18 bases lying between them. CDR3 length equals 18 residues. CDR3 nucleotides: TGTGCCAGCAGCTTAGGGTCATCCGGGATTGCTGGCAATCAGCCCCAGCATTTT. Translating gives CASSLGSSGIAGNQPQHF.

The genes are TRBV7-7 and TRBJ2-3; either TRBD1 or TRBD2 may fit D (7 bases each). The CDR3 has 14 residues. Trimming took off 5 bases at V and 4 bases at J, with 13 bases between the two ends. In germline, CDR1 is SSHAT, CDR2 FNYEAQ (reference sequence). The CDR3 DNA reads as TGTGCCAGCAGCCCCCAGGGGGGGGCAGATACGCAGTATTTT. As protein: CASSPQGGADTQYF.